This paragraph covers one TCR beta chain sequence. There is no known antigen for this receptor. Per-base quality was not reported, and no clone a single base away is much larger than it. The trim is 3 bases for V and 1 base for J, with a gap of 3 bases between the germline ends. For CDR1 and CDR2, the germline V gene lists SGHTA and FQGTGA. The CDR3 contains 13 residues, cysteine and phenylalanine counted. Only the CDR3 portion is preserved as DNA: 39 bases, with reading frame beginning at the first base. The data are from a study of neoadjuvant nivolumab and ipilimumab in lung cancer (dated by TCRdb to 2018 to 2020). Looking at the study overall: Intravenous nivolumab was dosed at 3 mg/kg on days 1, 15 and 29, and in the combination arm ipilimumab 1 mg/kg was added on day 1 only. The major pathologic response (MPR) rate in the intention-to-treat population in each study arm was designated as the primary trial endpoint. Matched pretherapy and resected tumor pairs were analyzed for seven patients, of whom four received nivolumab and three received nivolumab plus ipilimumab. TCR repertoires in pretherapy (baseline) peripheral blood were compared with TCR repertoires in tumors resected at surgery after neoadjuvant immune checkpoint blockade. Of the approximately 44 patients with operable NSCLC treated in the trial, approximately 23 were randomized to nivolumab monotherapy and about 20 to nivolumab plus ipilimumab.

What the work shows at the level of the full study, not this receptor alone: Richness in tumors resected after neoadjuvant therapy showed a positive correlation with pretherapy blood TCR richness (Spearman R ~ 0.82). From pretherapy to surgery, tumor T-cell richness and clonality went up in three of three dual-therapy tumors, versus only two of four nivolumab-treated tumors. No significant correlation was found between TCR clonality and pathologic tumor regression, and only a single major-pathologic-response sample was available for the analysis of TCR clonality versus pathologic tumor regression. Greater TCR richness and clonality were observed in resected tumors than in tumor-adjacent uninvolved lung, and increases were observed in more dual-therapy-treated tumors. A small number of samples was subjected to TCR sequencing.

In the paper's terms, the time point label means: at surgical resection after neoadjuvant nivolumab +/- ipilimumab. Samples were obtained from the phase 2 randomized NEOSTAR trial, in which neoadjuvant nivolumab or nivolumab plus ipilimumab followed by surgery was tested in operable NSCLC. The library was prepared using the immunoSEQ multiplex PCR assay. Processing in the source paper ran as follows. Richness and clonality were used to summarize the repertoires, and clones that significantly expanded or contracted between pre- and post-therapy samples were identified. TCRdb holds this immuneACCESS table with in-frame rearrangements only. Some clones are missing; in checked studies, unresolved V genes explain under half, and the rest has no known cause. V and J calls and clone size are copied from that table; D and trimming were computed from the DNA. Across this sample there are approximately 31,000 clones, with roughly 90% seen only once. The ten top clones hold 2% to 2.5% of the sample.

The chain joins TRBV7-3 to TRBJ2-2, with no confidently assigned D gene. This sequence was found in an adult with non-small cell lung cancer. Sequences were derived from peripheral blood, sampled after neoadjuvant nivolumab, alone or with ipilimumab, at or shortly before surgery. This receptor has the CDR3 CASSFRNTGELFF. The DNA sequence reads TGTGCCAGCAGCTTCCGGAACACCGGGGAGCTGTTTTTT.